This T cell receptor (beta chain) emerged from a study of blood T cell repertoires in COVID-19. Overall study context: There were acute and convalescent COVID-19 samples, and they came from the United States, Italy and Spain. T cells, B-cell-depleted T cells, or PBMCs supplied cDNA or gDNA.

Original handling: Reference gene primer amplification gave nucleated cell count estimates. Produced via immunoSEQ multiplex PCR; TCRdb's table is partial and in-frame only. V, J and clone size reflect that table, while D and trimming were determined from the DNA. The sample lists 150,000 to 200,000 clones, about 76% occurring once. J was trimmed by 5 bases and V by 4 bases; bases with no gene match: 5. This CDR3 has 13 amino acids. Per the germline V gene, CDR1 is MNHEY and CDR2 is SVGEGT. This chain joins TRBV6-2 or TRBV6-3 and TRBJ2-7; 7 nucleotides agree with TRBD1. Sequencing was performed on peripheral blood. The TCR originated in a woman in her fifties or sixties with active or convalescent COVID-19. In DNA, the CDR3 is TGTGCCAGCAGTTGGACAGGAATCCACGAGCAGTACTTC. Its translation is CASSWTGIHEQYF.